This is a list of T cell receptor beta chains from one sample in a study of blood T cells in healthy people across ages. TCRdb fed the 5' RACE reads into MiXCR, producing one record per CDR3 protein. The sample consists of some 860,000 distinct CDR3 sequences, roughly three fifths of them appearing once. Sequencing input: blood. The receptors were gathered from a man in his forties in good health. Each CDR3 is given with its conserved first and last residue. Expanded clones get a size class; other rows say once, few or many, or leave the size out.

j_call	v_call	clone_size	cdr3_aa
TRBJ1-1	TRBV7-3	.	CASSQDRLEAFF
TRBJ1-2	TRBV7-9	few	CASSFRTAGNGYTF
TRBJ2-4	TRBV28	few	CASSLYSASVTKNIQYF
TRBJ2-5	TRBV6-5	.	CASSYSTGLAIETQYF
TRBJ1-2	TRBV7-9	.	CASSLALSAGDGYTF
TRBJ1-2	TRBV12-3/TRBV12-4	.	CASSPSPARTYYGYTF
TRBJ1-5	TRBV20-1	.	CSASRTGTGNQPQHF
TRBJ2-1	TRBV20-1	.	CSASGPPPLFSNEQFF
TRBJ2-3	TRBV4-1	.	CASSQALGTSGGRSTDTQYF
TRBJ2-3	TRBV7-3	.	CASSSAPTSGRAPDTQYF
TRBJ1-1	TRBV5-1	.	CASSRKGVGDTEAFF
TRBJ2-3	TRBV7-2	few	CASSLRGQGINTQYF
TRBJ1-2	TRBV24-1	.	CATSVDSYGYTF
TRBJ2-4	TRBV6-2/TRBV6-3	once	CASSYALREEQYF
TRBJ2-5	TRBV27	.	CASSLGHLKAQETQYF
TRBJ2-4	TRBV21-1	few	CASSKDPRRDGTPPDIQYF
TRBJ2-7	TRBV15	few	CATSLRGTGGYEQYF
TRBJ2-5	TRBV20-1	.	CSARTHTGTVETQYF
TRBJ2-1	TRBV5-5	.	CASSLGQGGRIIEQFF
TRBJ1-2	TRBV7-2	.	CASSPVTTGDYGYTF
TRBJ1-2	TRBV2	.	CASSITWVTNYGYTF
TRBJ1-4	TRBV5-8	.	CASSLGTVGDEKLFF
TRBJ2-3	TRBV20-1	.	CSARDPTGPPDTQYF
TRBJ2-4	TRBV2	.	CASSEVVYNIQYF
TRBJ2-7	TRBV27	.	CASSGTGTNSYEQYF
.	TRBV3-1	few	CASSQPHRTSGGVVETQYF
.	TRBV6-6	once	CASSKGSGSFRETQYF
TRBJ2-6	TRBV27	.	CASSHESGANVLTF
TRBJ2-7	TRBV5-1	once	CASSAGLAGPYEQYF
TRBJ1-2	TRBV7-3	.	CASSLTLDGGYTF
TRBJ2-3	TRBV13	once	CASSFRLAASTDTQYF
TRBJ1-4	TRBV10-3	.	CAITPGGNEKLFF
TRBJ2-5	TRBV20-1	.	CSARATRDRGPQETQYF
TRBJ1-2	TRBV7-9	.	CASSPGPADGYTF
TRBJ2-7	TRBV28	.	CASSFQYPSYEQYF
TRBJ1-6	TRBV2	.	CASSGDGSAPLHF
TRBJ1-1	TRBV20-1	.	CSARASSKYTEAFF
TRBJ2-6	TRBV18	once	CASSPDSGASVLTF
TRBJ1-1	TRBV20-1	.	CSAQSMGQGVNTEAFF
TRBJ2-3	TRBV7-2	.	CASSLADLYTDTQYF
TRBJ1-1	TRBV2	.	CASTKDRVGGTDAFF